This T cell receptor beta chain originates from a study of regulatory T cells in long-lasting Graves disease. For TCR beta, libraries came from iRepertoire HTBI primers and Arm-PCR of CDR3 regions. In the original workflow: Samples revealed about 63 TRBV and around 13 TRBJ segments. Via MiXCR, TCRdb re-called the multiplex PCR reads, giving one row per CDR3 protein. Clone size and V and J calls follow TCRdb, not the original study. The sample yields 350,000 to 550,000 distinct CDR3 sequences, around 15% seen once. The time point: newly diagnosed GD, antithyroid drugs for less than 3 months. PBMC-derived RNA was used for the TCR library. The CDR3 has 15 residues. V shed 5 bases and J 11 bases; nucleotides not matched to a gene: 12. Germline V CDR1 and CDR2: KGHDR, SFDVKD. These same records also appear under a second study, on T cells in Graves' hyperthyroidism and ophthalmopathy.

Sequencing used peripheral blood mononuclear cells (PBMCs), obtained at new diagnosis, from a patient treated with antithyroid drugs. This TCR was recovered from a woman aged 50 to 60 with Graves disease. The chain employs TRBV24-1 and TRBJ1-5; 9 positions match TRBD1. For the CDR3, the DNA is TGTGCCACCAGTGGACAGGGACAGGGCAGTGGGGCCCAGCATTTT. Amino acids: CATSGQGQGSGAQHF.